This T cell receptor beta chain derives from a study of cytomegalovirus exposure and HLA in healthy donors. Only one count was recorded for this clone. What it recognizes is unknown. Whole-study results and caveats: TCR beta chain V- and J-gene trimming was linked, in a later analysis, to a missense variant in DCLRE1C. Of the V segments, some could not be distinguished, including TRBV6-2 and TRBV6-3, and were excluded.

60 Vbeta and 13 Jbeta primers were used in PCR. In the original analysis: In a later analysis, of 79 million or so unique beta chains, roughly 11 million appeared in at least two donors. The assay was immunoSEQ multiplex PCR, and TCRdb's table has in-frame clones only and misses some. For V, J and clone size, that table is used; D and trimming come from the DNA. The top ten hold less than 4.5% of the sample, which has around 97,000 clones, 73% seen once. Trimming left V 11 bases short and J 6 bases short, with 12 bases between. The CDR3 sequence is 11 residues long. The germline V gene encodes CDR1 SGHTA and CDR2 FQGTGA.

The TCR was taken from a man in his forties in good health and CMV-seronegative. Sequenced material: PBMCs. The chain couples TRBV7-3 to TRBJ2-3; D is unresolved. The CDR3 nucleotides read TGTGCCTCAGGAACCGCGGATACGCAGTATTTT. Residues: CASGTADTQYF.